The source of this TCR beta chain is a study of T-cell reconstitution after alpha-beta-depleted transplantation in children. Germline V gene data show CDR1 as WNHNN and CDR2 as SYGVQD (reference sequence). The CDR3 contains 13 residues. V lost 3 bases to trimming and J lost 4 bases, with 9 bases between them. During its preparation, the TCRbeta library received unique molecular identifiers. TCRdb reanalysed the PCR reads using MiXCR and keeps one entry per CDR3 protein. The top ten hold around 9.1% of the sample, which has some 280,000 distinct CDR3 sequences, 9.9% seen once. The sample here was PBMCs from the stem cell graft donor, taken from the stem cell graft. The receptor comes from a human donor who donated a stem cell graft to a child with SCID. The chain recombines TRBV10-1 with TRBJ2-5, with D maybe TRBD1 (6 bases). CDR3 in DNA: TGCGCCAGCAGTGAAATACAGGGAGAGACCCAGTACTTC. Residues: CASSEIQGETQYF.